The rows below give T cell receptor beta chains drawn from one sample of a study of cytomegalovirus exposure and HLA in healthy donors. Sequenced by immunoSEQ multiplex PCR; TCRdb stores in-frame clones only, minus some. Of fewer than 150,000 clones listed, less than 85% were seen once; the top ten hold around 4.5%. The sequenced sample consisted of PBMCs. The origin of the receptors is a woman aged 40 to 55 in good health and CMV-seronegative. The CDR3 runs from the conserved cysteine through the conserved F or W. The D gene is left open where the match is weak. Size tells how often a clone was seen (once, few, many) or the class of an expanded clone, and some rows leave it out.

D gene	clone size	J gene	V gene	CDR3 DNA	CDR3 protein
.	few	TRBJ2-1	TRBV6-6	TGTGCCAGCAGTACTGGACTAAACAATGAGCAGTTCTTC	CASSTGLNNEQFF
TRBD2	few	TRBJ2-5	TRBV19	TGTGCCAGTAGTATAGATCCTCGACTAGCGGGAGAGACCCAGTACTTC	CASSIDPRLAGETQYF
TRBD2	.	TRBJ2-5	TRBV4-3	TGCGCCAGCAGCCAACTAGCGGGAGAAATAATTCGAGAGACCCAGTACTTC	CASSQLAGEIIRETQYF
.	.	TRBJ2-5	TRBV2	TGTGCCAGCAGTGGACGGACGGGAAAACAAGAGACCCAGTACTTC	CASSGRTGKQETQYF
TRBD2	few	TRBJ2-2	TRBV6-6	TGTGCCAGCAGTTACGGGGGGGGTAACACCGGGGAGCTGTTTTTT	CASSYGGGNTGELFF
TRBD1	few	TRBJ2-3	TRBV29-1	TGCAGCGTGGGGACAGGGACTAGCACAGATACGCAGTATTTT	CSVGTGTSTDTQYF
TRBD1	once	TRBJ2-7	TRBV6-5	TGTGCCAGCAGATCGACCGGGACAGACACCTACGAGCAGTACTTC	CASRSTGTDTYEQYF
TRBD2	once	TRBJ2-7	TRBV7-8	TGTGCCAGCAGCTTAGCTCGGTCCCGCGGGAGGGCCTCCTACGAGCAGTACTTC	CASSLARSRGRASYEQYF
.	.	TRBJ2-3	TRBV7-2	TGTGCCAGCAGCCAAATACAGGGTTCTACGCAGTATTTT	CASSQIQGSTQYF
.	.	TRBJ2-2	TRBV4-2	TGTGCCAGCAGCCAAGGGTCAGGGAAAGCCGGGGAGCTGTTTTTT	CASSQGSGKAGELFF
TRBD1	.	TRBJ1-4	TRBV9	TGTGCCAGCAGCGCCCCCGGGACAGGTGATGAAAAACTGTTTTTT	CASSAPGTGDEKLFF
TRBD1	.	TRBJ1-2	TRBV7-3	TGTGCCAGCAGCTCCCGAGCGACAGGGGGCAGCTACACCTTC	CASSSRATGGSYTF
TRBD1	.	TRBJ2-3	TRBV4-1	TGCGCCAGCAGCCAAATTCAGGGGGCCAGCACAGATACGCAGTATTTT	CASSQIQGASTDTQYF
TRBD1	.	TRBJ2-7	TRBV6-1	TGTGCCAGCAGGTTCGACAGGGGTGGACGAGAAGAGCAGTACTTC	CASRFDRGGREEQYF
.	few	TRBJ1-2	TRBV6-5	TGTGCCAGCAGTTACGAGGGAAACTATGGCTACACCTTC	CASSYEGNYGYTF
.	.	TRBJ1-5	TRBV7-9	TGTGCCAGCAGCGGGGGCGTGGATCAGCCCCAGCATTTT	CASSGGVDQPQHF
.	.	TRBJ2-2	TRBV2	TGTGCCAGCACACAGTCTAACACCGGGGAGCTGTTTTTT	CASTQSNTGELFF
.	.	TRBJ1-5	TRBV7-2	TGTGCCAGCAGCTTAGAAATCTTACAGGGCAGCGGCCAGCCCCAGCATTTT	CASSLEILQGSGQPQHF
TRBD1	few	TRBJ1-5	TRBV5-1	TGCGCCAGCAGCCGGACAGGGCTGAATAGCAATCAGCCCCAGCATTTT	CASSRTGLNSNQPQHF
TRBD2	.	TRBJ2-5	TRBV11-3	TGTGCCAGCAGCTTCGGCGGGGGAGAGACCCAGTACTTC	CASSFGGGETQYF
.	.	TRBJ2-3	TRBV9	TGTGCCAGCAGCCCCCATTCGGGGGGCACAGATACGCAGTATTTT	CASSPHSGGTDTQYF